This is a list of T cell receptor beta chains from one sample in a study of cytomegalovirus exposure and HLA in healthy donors. Sequenced by immunoSEQ multiplex PCR; TCRdb stores in-frame clones only, minus some. The sample contains 85,000 to 120,000 clones, over 70% of which appear only once. The sample consisted of PBMCs. Source of these receptors: a female donor in good health and CMV-seronegative. Each CDR3 is given with its conserved first and last residue. The D gene is left open where the match is weak. Clone size is shown for a subset of rows, as once, few, many or a class of expanded clone.

CDR3 protein | CDR3 DNA | J gene | V gene | clone size | D gene
CARDSQQYF | TGTGCCCGGGATTCCCAGCAGTACTTC | TRBJ2-7 | TRBV13 | - | -
CASSMYRREAFF | TGTGCCAGTAGTATGTACAGGCGTGAAGCTTTCTTT | TRBJ1-1 | TRBV19 | - | -
CASSPLLGVGYEQYF | TGTGCCAGCAGTCCATTACTCGGGGTAGGCTACGAGCAGTACTTC | TRBJ2-7 | TRBV28 | few | -
CASSYSPGESEKLFF | TGTGCCAGCAGTTACTCGCCGGGGGAGAGTGAAAAACTGTTTTTT | TRBJ1-4 | TRBV6-5 | - | -
CAVKHESGGYTF | TGTGCCGTCAAACACGAATCGGGGGGCTACACCTTC | TRBJ1-2 | TRBV6-5 | - | -
CASSDRRTGANNEAFF | TGCGCCAGCAGTGACCGAAGGACAGGGGCAAACAATGAAGCTTTCTTT | TRBJ1-1 | TRBV10-2 | many | TRBD1
CSVESGRAQTF | TGCAGCGTTGAGTCCGGGAGAGCGCAAACCTTC | TRBJ1-2 | TRBV29-1 | - | -
CASSLASGRGLQDTEAFF | TGTGCCAGCAGCTTGGCGTCCGGCAGGGGGCTGCAGGACACTGAAGCTTTCTTT | TRBJ1-1 | TRBV5-8 | - | TRBD1
CAWKVETSGPSGQFF | TGTGCCTGGAAAGTTGAGACTAGCGGCCCATCGGGGCAGTTCTTC | TRBJ2-1 | TRBV30 | - | TRBD2
CATHPGQGYGETQYF | TGTGCCACCCATCCGGGACAGGGGTATGGAGAGACCCAGTACTTC | TRBJ2-5 | TRBV6-5 | - | TRBD1
CASSEGDRETGELFF | TGTGCCAGCAGTGAAGGCGACAGGGAAACCGGGGAGCTGTTTTTT | TRBJ2-2 | TRBV25-1 | - | TRBD1
CSFETGSYEQYF | TGCAGCTTTGAGACAGGATCTTACGAGCAGTACTTC | TRBJ2-7 | TRBV29-1 | few | -
CASSLTGITGELFF | TGTGCCAGCAGCTTGACAGGGATTACCGGGGAGCTGTTTTTT | TRBJ2-2 | TRBV7-9 | - | TRBD1
CASSYSGDIPGELFF | TGTGCCAGCAGTTACAGCGGAGATATCCCCGGGGAGCTGTTTTTT | TRBJ2-2 | TRBV6-5 | - | -
CASSSTSVGGNEQFF | TGCGCCAGCAGCTCCACATCAGTGGGGGGGAATGAGCAGTTCTTC | TRBJ2-1 | TRBV5-1 | - | TRBD2
CASVDKLETQYF | TGTGCCAGCGTCGACAAGTTAGAGACCCAGTACTTC | TRBJ2-5 | TRBV27 | - | -
CAISRALLAAYNEQFF | TGTGCCATCAGCCGCGCATTGCTAGCGGCTTACAATGAGCAGTTCTTC | TRBJ2-1 | TRBV10-3 | - | TRBD2
CASKTGVGLREQYF | TGTGCCAGTAAAACGGGAGTGGGGTTAAGGGAGCAGTACTTC | TRBJ2-7 | TRBV2 | - | -
CASSPGANEKLFF | TGTGCCAGCTCACCGGGAGCTAATGAAAAACTGTTTTTT | TRBJ1-4 | TRBV18 | - | -
CASSQDRRSSYNEQFF | TGCGCCAGCAGCCAAGATCGGCGGTCCTCCTACAATGAGCAGTTCTTC | TRBJ2-1 | TRBV4-1 | - | -